The next 28 T cell receptor beta chains were all read from a single sample in a study of shared clonotypes between healthy human individuals. Repertoires were generated with immunoSEQ multiplex PCR, while TCRdb's copy carries only in-frame clones and drops some. The sample contains about 2 million clones, 95% of which appear only once. Sequenced material: naive CD4+ T cells sorted from blood. As for subset: CD45RA+ positively selected. All receptors derive from a man between 18 and 35 years old in good health.

A single count supports this clone. The junction shows a germline mismatch at one end, possibly a read error. The chain couples TRBV5-1 to TRBJ2-7, with 10 positions matching TRBD1. Looked up from germline, CDR1 is SGHRS and CDR2 is YFSETQ. This CDR3 spans 15 amino acids. In DNA, the CDR3 is TGCGCCAGCGGCTTAGGGGACAGGGGTTCAGGCGAGCAGTACTTC. This gives the protein CASGLGDRGSGEQYF.

The chain carries TRBV4-3 and TRBJ2-5, with D possibly being TRBD1 or TRBD2 (5 bases each). Trimming pared 4 bases from V and 5 bases from J, leaving 11 bases between. Germline CDR1 is LGHNA and CDR2 is YSLEER. This CDR3 spans 13 amino acids. The DNA of the CDR3 is TGCGCCAGCAGCCGGTTCTGGGGGGAGACCCAGTACTTC. Protein product: CASSRFWGETQYF.

This chain joins TRBV29-1 and TRBJ1-4, with a possible D match to TRBD1 (6 bases). With 7 bases removed from V and 7 bases from J, the gap between germline ends came to 16 bases. The CDR3 spans 13 residues. The germline gives CDR1 SQVTM, CDR2 ANQGSEA. The CDR3 protein is CSAGDPRGEKLFF. DNA for the CDR3: TGCAGCGCAGGGGACCCGAGAGGTGAAAAACTGTTTTTT.

CDR3 loop: CATSSLGQGPSYEQYF. In DNA form, the CDR3 reads TGTGCCACCAGCAGCCTGGGACAGGGGCCCTCCTACGAGCAGTACTTC. This chain uses TRBV15 with TRBJ2-7; 10 nucleotides line up with TRBD1. Germline loops: CDR1 LNHNV, CDR2 YYDKDF (reference sequence). The V and J ends lost 3 bases and 0 bases, in that order; junction bases with no gene match: 5. The CDR3 runs to 16 residues.

The rearrangement links TRBV2 to TRBJ1-5; D call uncertain. Trimming pared 2 bases from V and 7 bases from J, leaving 15 bases between. This CDR3 is 15 amino acids long. Germline CDR1 SNHLY, CDR2 FYNNEI. The CDR3 DNA reads as TGTGCCAGCAGTGAAAGGTTCCAGCCTGGGCAGCCCCAGCATTTT. It codes for CASSERFQPGQPQHF.

This clone was detected once. The rearrangement uses TRBV5-1 and TRBJ2-7; no firm D call. Germline lookup yields CDR1 SGHRS and CDR2 YFSETQ. This CDR3 spans 16 amino acids. V was pared by 1 base and J by 2 bases, with 16 bases between. CDR3 amino acids: CASSLMFAEGTYEQYF. CDR3 bases: TGCGCCAGCAGCTTGATGTTCGCAGAAGGGACCTACGAGCAGTACTTC.

This chain connects TRBV4-1 to TRBJ2-1; D perhaps matches TRBD2 (5 bases). The CDR3 is 11 amino acids. Germline V CDR1 and CDR2: MGHRA, YSYEKL. Trimming removed 6 bases at V and 7 bases at J, with 7 bases between. The CDR3 DNA sequence: TGCGCCAGCAGTCGAGGGAATGAGCAGTTCTTC. Translated: CASSRGNEQFF.

The chain combines TRBV25-1 with TRBJ2-1, with TRBD2 matching 8 bases. The length of the CDR3 is 16 residues. Germline V gene lookup returns CDR1 MGHDK and CDR2 SYGVNS. Unmatched junction bases numbered 7, after V lost 2 bases and J lost 4 bases. This chain's CDR3 is CASSETGGLVYNEQFF. The CDR3 DNA reads as TGTGCCAGCAGTGAAACGGGGGGACTAGTATACAATGAGCAGTTCTTC.

On this clone itself: Other DNA sequences of this sample code for an identical CDR3. J is TRBJ2-7 and V is TRBV11-2, with 13 bases matching TRBD2. The CDR3 covers 15 residues. V gave up 1 base and J gave up 3 bases; unmatched junction bases: 0. The V gene's germline CDR1 is SGHAT and CDR2 FQNNGV. The CDR3 sequence is CASSLGTSGSYEQYF. The CDR3 nucleotides read TGTGCCAGCAGCTTAGGGACTAGCGGGAGCTACGAGCAGTACTTC. The complete variable domain, with remaining parts taken from reference TRBV11-2 and TRBJ2-7, reads EAGVAQSPRYKIIEKRQSVAFWCNPISGHATLYWYQQILGQGPKLLIQFQNNGVVDDSQLPKDRFSAERLKGVDSTLKIQPAKLEDSAVYLCASSLGTSGSYEQYFGPGTRLTVT.

The chain employs TRBV30 and TRBJ2-5; D is possibly TRBD1 (5 bases). The germline V gene has CDR1 GTSNPN and CDR2 SVGIG (reference sequence). Trimming removed 3 bases at V and 5 bases at J, with 13 bases between. The CDR3 is made up of 13 amino acids. The CDR3: CAWSPRGRETQYF. The CDR3 DNA is TGTGCCTGGAGCCCAAGGGGTCGCGAGACCCAGTACTTC.

The chain joins TRBV10-2 to TRBJ1-5; D unclear. Germline CDR1 is WSHSY and CDR2 is SAAADI. CDR3 length: 12 residues. Trimming removed 8 bases at V and 0 bases at J, with 5 bases between. CDR3 amino acids: CASSDSNQPQHF. The CDR3 DNA reads TGCGCCAGCTCTGATAGCAATCAGCCCCAGCATTTT.

The chain links TRBV6-5 to TRBJ1-6; TRBD1 might be the D (5 bases). V was trimmed by 2 bases and J by 7 bases, leaving 12 bases between them. Germline CDR1 MNHEY, CDR2 SVGAGI. This CDR3 is built from 15 residues. The CDR3 here is CASSYQGSENSPLHF. CDR3 sequence (DNA): TGTGCCAGCAGTTACCAGGGATCGGAAAATTCACCCCTCCACTTT.

The chain links TRBV30 to TRBJ1-4; tentative D call: TRBD1 (6 bases). Germline V gene data show CDR1 as GTSNPN and CDR2 as SVGIG (reference sequence). The CDR3 consists of 16 residues. Trimming cost V 3 bases and J 1 base, with 15 bases left between them. The CDR3 region has the DNA TGTGCCTGGAGGGATTTTGGGGGCAGAACTAATGAAAAACTGTTTTTT. This gives the protein CAWRDFGGRTNEKLFF.

The rearrangement links TRBV5-5 to TRBJ2-7; 9 bases agree with TRBD1. This CDR3 spans 15 amino acids. The V gene end was trimmed by 4 bases and the J gene end by 4 bases; junction bases not matched to a gene: 9. CDR1 and CDR2 from the germline V gene are SGHKS and YYEKEE (reference sequence). The CDR3 region has the DNA TGTGCCAGCAGCATATCCGGGACAGGGTGGTACGAGCAGTACTTC. The encoded protein is CASSISGTGWYEQYF.

The chain recombines TRBV6-5 with TRBJ2-1, with D possibly matching TRBD1 (6 bases). With 0 bases removed from V and 12 bases from J, the gap between germline ends came to 12 bases. The CDR3 has 13 amino acids. Germline V lookup: CDR1 MNHEY, CDR2 SVGAGI. The CDR3 protein is CASSYSGQSGQFF. DNA of the CDR3: TGTGCCAGCAGTTACTCCGGACAGTCAGGGCAGTTCTTC.

This clone has a single count. The chain links TRBV6-5 to TRBJ2-1; D possibly corresponds to TRBD1 (6 bases). Trimming removed 6 bases at V and 0 bases at J, with 12 bases between. This CDR3 is 15 amino acids long. Per germline, CDR1 MNHEY and CDR2 SVGAGI. DNA of the CDR3: TGTGCCAGCAGAGCGGACAGTCTCTCCTACAATGAGCAGTTCTTC. Protein sequence: CASRADSLSYNEQFF.

With respect to this clone: Other DNA sequences in the same sample also yield this CDR3. CDR3 nucleotides: TGCGCCAGCAGCTTGGGTGACAGTCCCACTGAAGCTTTCTTT. Amino acid sequence: CASSLGDSPTEAFF. This chain uses TRBV5-1 with TRBJ1-1; D might be TRBD1 (5 bases). The CDR3 covers 14 residues. CDR1 and CDR2 from the germline V gene are SGHRS and YFSETQ. V was cut by 0 bases and J by 4 bases, with 10 bases left in between.

This chain joins TRBV19 and TRBJ2-7; TRBD1 agrees at 7 bases. Per the germline V gene, CDR1 is LNHDA and CDR2 is SQIVND (reference sequence). The CDR3 is 13 amino acids. Unmatched junction bases numbered 10, after V lost 9 bases and J lost 5 bases. CDR3 in DNA: TGTGCCAGCAGAGACAGGGCGCGTAACGAGCAGTACTTC. It translates to CASRDRARNEQYF.

This clone was counted a single time. This rearrangement joins TRBV6-4 to TRBJ1-2; 7 nucleotides match TRBD1. J was trimmed by 5 bases and V by 4 bases; bases with no gene match: 10. The CDR3 sequence is 15 residues long. Per germline, CDR1 MRHNA and CDR2 SNTAGT. CDR3 sequence: CASSVEKGQQYGYTF. As DNA, the CDR3 is TGTGCCAGCAGTGTGGAAAAGGGACAGCAGTATGGCTACACCTTC.

Remarks on this clone: The junction and the germline gene differ at one end; a read error may be behind it. This sequence joins TRBV7-7 and TRBJ2-7; TRBD1 aligns across 9 bases. In germline, CDR1 is SSHAT, CDR2 FNYEAQ (reference sequence). CDR3 length equals 13 residues. This chain's CDR3 is CASSLDRGGEQYF. As DNA, the CDR3 is TGTGCTAGCAGCCTGGACAGGGGAGGCGAGCAGTACTTC.

This chain joins TRBV5-8 and TRBJ2-1; D possibly corresponds to TRBD1 (6 bases). Germline V gene data show CDR1 as SGHTS and CDR2 as YDEGEE. The CDR3 totals 15 residues. V lost 0 bases to trimming and J lost 4 bases, with 11 bases between them. CDR3 region: CASSLEGDKYNEQFF. The DNA for the CDR3 is TGTGCCAGCAGCTTGGAGGGGGACAAATACAATGAGCAGTTCTTC.

This clone has a single count. The chain employs TRBV6-1 and TRBJ1-2, with D hard to call. Trimming pared 0 bases from V and 8 bases from J, leaving 16 bases between. The CDR3 extends over 15 amino acids. Germline lookup yields CDR1 MNHNS and CDR2 SASEGT. CDR3 residues: CASSEASRLSRGYTF. As DNA, the CDR3 is TGTGCCAGCAGTGAAGCGTCGAGGTTGTCCAGAGGCTACACCTTC.

V and J are TRBV4-1 and TRBJ1-1; D remains ambiguous. Trimming took off 0 bases at V and 7 bases at J, with 6 bases between the two ends. CDR1 is MGHRA, CDR2 YSYEKL, per germline. The CDR3 extends over 12 amino acids. CDR3 nucleotide sequence: TGCGCCAGCAGCCAAGAAAAGAGTGAAGCTTTCTTT. Translated, it gives CASSQEKSEAFF.

Only one count was recorded for this clone. The gene calls are TRBV11-2 and TRBJ1-5; D is ambiguous. CDR1 and CDR2 (germline): SGHAT, FQNNGV. V dropped 4 bases and J dropped 2 bases, with 12 bases sitting between them. This CDR3 comprises 15 residues. CDR3 nucleotides: TGTGCCAGCAGCTCCAGCTCCCTAGGCAATCAGCCCCAGCATTTT. Translation: CASSSSSLGNQPQHF.

This chain links TRBV7-8 with TRBJ1-2, with unresolved D. The CDR3 spans 16 residues. Between the trimmed V and J ends, which lost 0 bases and 8 bases, there was a span of 19 bases. The germline V gene encodes CDR1 SGHVS and CDR2 FQNEAQ. CDR3 sequence: CASSLATRPKGEGYTF. The DNA for the CDR3 is TGTGCCAGCAGCTTAGCAACACGGCCCAAGGGTGAGGGCTACACCTTC. Based on the CDR3 plus reference TRBV7-8 and TRBJ1-2, the full variable domain is GAGVSQSPRYKVAKRGQDVALRCDPISGHVSLFWYQQALGQGPEFLTYFQNEAQLDKSGLPSDRFFAERPEGSVSTLKIQRTQQEDSAVYLCASSLATRPKGEGYTFGSGTRLTVV.

For this clone: Other DNA sequences within the sample encode an identical CDR3. The chain joins TRBV7-9 to TRBJ2-7, with 8 bases matching TRBD1. CDR1 and CDR2 from the germline V gene are SEHNR and FQNEAQ (reference sequence). The CDR3 is made up of 14 amino acids. J lost 4 bases, V lost 0 bases, and 2 bases had no gene match. CDR3 bases: TGTGCCAGCAGCTTAGCGGGACAGGCTTACGAGCAGTACTTC. Translation gives CASSLAGQAYEQYF.

As regards this clone: This may be a read error, as it is one base from a much larger clone. The chain has TRBV30 and TRBJ2-2, with unresolved D. The CDR3 loop spans 12 amino acids. V was clipped by 4 bases and J by 9 bases, with 12 bases between them. Germline loops: CDR1 GTSNPN, CDR2 SVGIG (reference sequence). The CDR3 DNA follows: TGTGCCTGGACCCCCCTGGGCCGGGAGCTGTTTTTT. Its protein product is CAWTPLGRELFF.

V usage is TRBV10-2 and J usage is TRBJ2-2; no definite D call. The germline CDR1 and CDR2 sequences are WSHSY and SAAADI. V gave up 4 bases and J gave up 3 bases, with 6 bases separating them. The CDR3 runs to 13 residues. CDR3 nucleotides: TGCGCCAGCAGTGGCTCCTACACCGGGGAGCTGTTTTTT. This gives the protein CASSGSYTGELFF.